A selection of T cell receptor beta chains follows, all from one sample in a study of response to subunit inactivated influenza vaccine. TCRdb independently ran MiXCR on the RT-PCR reads; one entry per CDR3 protein. The sample holds fewer than 600,000 distinct CDR3 sequences, roughly 7.6% seen once. The source material was PBMCs from blood, sampled less than 25 months after vaccination. These receptors were obtained from a man between 50 and 69 years old who received an inactivated influenza vaccine. Each CDR3 is given with its conserved first and last residue. Each record gives: clone size, J gene, V gene, D gene, CDR3 protein, CDR3 DNA. D genes are given only for firm matches. Clone size is shown for a subset of rows, as once, few, many or a class of expanded clone.

>many|TRBJ1-4|TRBV7-2|NA
CASSLGTAFNEKLFF
TGTGCCAGCAGCTTAGGGACAGCTTTTAATGAAAAACTGTTTTTT
>many|TRBJ2-3|TRBV28|NA
CASSLGGPDTQYF
TGTGCCAGCAGTTTAGGGGGCCCAGATACGCAGTATTTT
>many|TRBJ1-5|TRBV20-1|TRBD1
CSARDLTGGVDQPQHF
TGCAGTGCTAGAGACCTAACAGGGGGGGTCGATCAGCCCCAGCATTTT
>NA|TRBJ1-1|TRBV11-2|NA
CASSPDRGLAFF
TGTGCCAGCAGCCCTGATAGGGGTTTGGCTTTCTTT
>NA|TRBJ1-2|TRBV7-2|TRBD1
CASSLSARQGNGYTF
TGTGCCAGCAGCTTAAGTGCCCGACAGGGGAATGGCTACACCTTC
>few|TRBJ1-5|TRBV28|NA
CASSLRTGRNSNQPQHF
TGTGCCAGCAGTTTAAGGACGGGGCGAAATTCCAATCAGCCCCAGCATTTT
>few|TRBJ1-5|TRBV20-1|TRBD1
CSAPNNRGGNQPQHF
TGCAGTGCCCCTAACAACAGGGGTGGCAATCAGCCCCAGCATTTT
>NA|TRBJ2-5|TRBV27|TRBD2
CASSFVLEASGRSGETQYF
TGTGCCAGCAGTTTTGTGTTGGAGGCTAGCGGGAGGTCAGGAGAGACCCAGTACTTC
>few|TRBJ2-2|TRBV20-1|TRBD1
CSAIRQGEIAGELFF
TGCAGTGCCATCAGACAGGGTGAGATTGCCGGGGAGCTGTTTTTT
>many|TRBJ2-2|TRBV5-1|NA
CASSPLDGNTGELFF
TGCGCCAGCAGCCCCCTGGACGGGAACACCGGGGAGCTGTTTTTT
>few|TRBJ2-3|TRBV28|NA
CASSFQGSDTQYF
TGTGCCAGCAGTTTTCAGGGGTCAGATACGCAGTATTTT
>many|TRBJ1-4|TRBV4-2|NA
CASSQPAKMGEKLFF
TGTGCCAGCAGCCAACCCGCCAAAATGGGTGAAAAACTGTTTTTT
>NA|TRBJ2-1|TRBV4-3|TRBD1
CASSHSGGTGTNEQFF
TGCGCCAGCAGCCATTCGGGTGGGACAGGAACGAATGAGCAGTTCTTC
>few|TRBJ1-2|TRBV12-3/TRBV12-4|TRBD1
CASSGGTGPYGYTF
TGTGCCAGCAGCGGCGGGACAGGCCCCTATGGCTACACCTTC
>NA|TRBJ2-7|TRBV18|NA
CASSPNRDQYF
TGTGCCAGCTCACCGAACAGGGACCAGTACTTC
>few|TRBJ2-7|TRBV10-3|NA
CAIRDDSYEQYF
TGTGCCATCAGGGACGACAGTTACGAGCAGTACTTC
>NA|TRBJ1-3|TRBV15|TRBD1
CATSRGGRQGLGGNTIYF
TGTGCCACCAGCAGAGGGGGACGACAGGGGCTGGGAGGAAACACCATATATTTT
>few|TRBJ1-5|TRBV6-2/TRBV6-3|NA
CASSYIDGSNQPQHF
TGTGCCAGCAGTTACATTGACGGCAGCAATCAGCCCCAGCATTTT
>NA|TRBJ2-5|TRBV24-1|NA
CATSDPAPGKETQYF
TGTGCCACCAGTGACCCGGCCCCTGGGAAGGAGACCCAGTACTTC
>NA|TRBJ2-5|TRBV20-1|TRBD2
CSAEGGGAETQYF
TGCAGTGCGGAGGGCGGGGGGGCCGAGACCCAGTACTTC
>few|TRBJ1-5|TRBV7-2|NA
CASSSGMAGAQPQHF
TGTGCCAGCAGCTCGGGGATGGCAGGGGCACAGCCCCAGCATTTT
>many|TRBJ1-2|TRBV4-3|NA
CASSQDEAGRYGYTF
TGCGCCAGCAGCCAAGATGAGGCAGGGCGATATGGCTACACCTTC
>NA|TRBJ2-3|TRBV10-3|TRBD1
CAISGGQSDTQYF
TGTGCCATCAGTGGGGGACAGTCAGATACGCAGTATTTT
>many|TRBJ2-3|TRBV7-2|TRBD2
CASSLQTSGSWFETQYF
TGTGCCAGCAGCCTGCAGACTAGCGGGAGTTGGTTTGAAACGCAGTATTTT
>many|TRBJ2-1|TRBV20-1|TRBD2
CSALSGGYNEQFF
TGCAGTGCTTTGAGCGGGGGCTACAATGAGCAGTTCTTC
>NA|TRBJ2-1|TRBV5-6|TRBD2
CASSLVVAGVNEQFF
TGTGCCAGCAGCTTGGTAGTAGCGGGAGTGAATGAGCAGTTCTTC
>few|TRBJ2-3|TRBV14|TRBD2
CASSQLLGLAGEGDTQYF
TGTGCCAGCAGCCAGTTACTGGGACTAGCGGGAGAAGGAGATACGCAGTATTTT
>NA|TRBJ2-1|TRBV15|TRBD2
CATSRDQGGGDEQFF
TGTGCCACCAGCAGAGATCAGGGCGGGGGGGATGAGCAGTTCTTC
>NA|TRBJ2-5|TRBV30|NA
CAWMVGGAETQYF
TGTGCCTGGATGGTGGGGGGCGCGGAGACCCAGTACTTC
>few|TRBJ2-3|TRBV5-1|NA
CASSLRALGQGTDTQYF
TGCGCCAGCAGCCTCCGAGCGTTGGGGCAAGGCACAGATACGCAGTATTTT
>few|TRBJ2-3|TRBV14|TRBD2
CASSQTRTSRGTDTQYF
TGTGCCAGCAGCCAAACTCGGACTAGCAGGGGCACAGATACGCAGTATTTT
>NA|TRBJ1-1|TRBV4-3|TRBD1
CASSRDGGQGDTEAFF
TGCGCCAGCAGCCGAGATGGAGGCCAGGGGGACACTGAAGCTTTCTTT
>NA|TRBJ2-7|TRBV14|TRBD2
CASSHSAGGAYEQYF
TGTGCCAGCAGCCATAGTGCGGGAGGCGCCTACGAGCAGTACTTC
>few|TRBJ2-7|TRBV6-5|NA
CASSYNRDFYTYEQYF
TGTGCCAGCAGTTACAACCGGGACTTCTACACCTACGAGCAGTACTTC
>many|TRBJ2-7|TRBV3-1|NA
CASSQGIEQYF
TGTGCCAGCAGCCAGGGTATCGAGCAGTACTTC
>NA|TRBJ2-7|TRBV20-1|TRBD2
CSARGLAGYYEQYF
TGCAGTGCCCGTGGACTAGCGGGGTACTACGAGCAGTACTTC
>few|TRBJ2-3|TRBV9|NA
CASSVKGLTDTQYF
TGTGCCAGCAGCGTTAAGGGCTTGACAGATACGCAGTATTTT